Included here is one T cell receptor beta chain sequence, with context. The sample belongs to a study of blood T cell repertoires in COVID-19. Study background: Sites across the United States, Italy and Spain contributed samples from acute and convalescent COVID-19.

Per the original methods: For nucleated cells, counts were estimated from reference gene primer amplification. The protocol was immunoSEQ multiplex PCR, while the TCRdb copy is restricted to in-frame clones and leaves out a portion. That table gives V, J and clone size, and the DNA gave D and trimming. This table has a few hundred thousand clones, roughly 90% appearing once. V lost 0 bases to trimming and J lost 9 bases; unmatched junction nucleotides: 15. The CDR3 totals 16 residues. The germline V gene encodes CDR1 GTSNPN and CDR2 SVGIG (reference sequence). Material for sequencing was peripheral blood. The sequence derives from a man aged 55 to 69 with acute or convalescent COVID-19. V is TRBV30 and J is TRBJ2-7; TRBD1 matches 9 bases. CDR3 amino acids: CAWSVGGQGPRGGQYF. CDR3 nucleotides: TGTGCCTGGAGTGTTGGAGGACAGGGGCCACGTGGGGGGCAGTACTTC. The entire variable domain, with the rest obtained from reference TRBV30 and TRBJ2-7, is as follows: SQTIHQWPATLVQPVGSPLSLECTVEGTSNPNLYWYRQAAGRGLQLLFYSVGIGQISSEVPQNLSASRPQDRQFILSSKKLLLSDSGFYLCAWSVGGQGPRGGQYFGPGTRLTVT.